The 32 T cell receptor beta chains in this list originate from one sample, sequenced in a study of T-cell reconstitution after alpha-beta-depleted transplantation in children. A TCRbeta library incorporating unique molecular identifiers was prepared. TCRdb processed the PCR reads anew with MiXCR; each CDR3 protein has one entry. The table has under 350,000 distinct CDR3 sequences, about 10% seen once. The material was PBMCs from the stem cell graft donor, obtained from the stem cell graft. The receptor source for this set is a human donor who donated a stem cell graft to a child with SCID.

This clonotype appeared many times. The V and J genes are TRBV3-1 and TRBJ2-2, with 7 bases identical to TRBD1. CDR3 length: 16 amino acids. Germline lookup yields CDR1 LGHDT and CDR2 YNNKEL (reference sequence). The V segment lost 5 bases and the J segment 0 bases; nucleotides outside the gene matches: 6. CDR3 DNA: TGTGCCAGCAGCGGGACAGACCCCTCGAACACCGGGGAGCTGTTTTTT. Encoded protein: CASSGTDPSNTGELFF.

This clonotype has a count of ten or more. The chain carries TRBV27 and TRBJ2-2; the match to TRBD1 covers 8 bases. This CDR3 spans 15 amino acids. V was pared by 4 bases and J by 1 base, with 2 bases of the junction left unmatched. Germline V CDR1 and CDR2: MNHEY, SMNVEV (reference sequence). CDR3: CASSSGTGNTGELFF. For the CDR3, the DNA is TGTGCCAGCAGTTCCGGGACAGGGAACACCGGGGAGCTGTTTTTT.

A few counts support this clonotype. The chain employs TRBV12-3 or TRBV12-4 and TRBJ2-5; 10 nucleotides line up with TRBD1. There are 18 residues in the CDR3. V trimming: 6 bases; J trimming: 4 bases; junction bases outside the gene matches: 17. CDR3 DNA: TGTGCCAGCAGCGGACCTACGGGAAGGACAGGGGGTACAGAGACCCAGTACTTC. It yields the protein CASSGPTGRTGGTETQYF.

The DNA of the CDR3 is TGCAGCGTCCCCGGACAGGGAGGGTCTGGGGCCAACGTCCTGACTTTC. It codes for CSVPGQGGSGANVLTF. The chain uses TRBV29-1 and TRBJ2-6; D is perhaps TRBD1 (8 bases). CDR1 and CDR2 (germline): SQVTM, ANQGSEA. The CDR3 is 16 amino acids. V was cut by 6 bases and J by 1 base, with 16 bases left in between.

Note on this clonotype: One end of the junction does not line up with germline, which may come from a read error. The rearrangement joins TRBV7-7 to TRBJ2-2; a weak D match, TRBD1 (6 bases). Germline V gene data show CDR1 as SSHAT and CDR2 as FNYEAQ (reference sequence). The CDR3 loop spans 18 amino acids. CDR3 nucleotide sequence: TGTGCTAGCAGCCCCCTCCCATTGGGGGCGCTGGGGACCGGGGAGCTGTTTTTT. As protein: CASSPLPLGALGTGELFF. The complete variable domain, with remaining parts taken from reference TRBV7-7 and TRBJ2-2, reads GAGVSQSPRYKVTKRGQDVTLRCDPISSHATLYWYQQALGQGPEFLTYFNYEAQPDKSGLPSDRFSAERPEGSISTLTIQRTEQRDSAMYRCASSPLPLGALGTGELFFGEGSRLTVL.

The chain is built from TRBV12-5 and TRBJ1-1; D unresolved. With 8 bases removed from V and 2 bases from J, the gap between germline ends came to 3 bases. Germline CDR1 LGHNT, CDR2 FRNRAP. CDR3 length: 10 amino acids. The CDR3 reads CASNNTEAFF. CDR3 bases: TGTGCTAGTAACAACACTGAAGCTTTCTTT. Using reference TRBV12-5 and TRBJ1-1 for the parts outside the CDR3, the full variable domain is DARVTQTPRHKVTEMGQEVTMRCQPILGHNTVFWYRQTMMQGLELLAYFRNRAPLDDSGMPKDRFSAEMPDATLATLKIQPSEPRDSAVYFCASNNTEAFFGQGTRLTVV.

The rearrangement uses TRBV29-1 and TRBJ1-1; D unresolved. This CDR3 is built from 12 residues. The V gene lost 1 base and the J gene lost 1 base, with 4 bases spanning the gap. Germline loops: CDR1 SQVTM, CDR2 ANQGSEA. In nucleotides, the CDR3 is TGCAGCGTTGAAGGGGGGAACACTGAAGCTTTCTTT. It encodes CSVEGGNTEAFF. The complete variable domain, with remaining parts taken from reference TRBV29-1 and TRBJ1-1, reads SAVISQKPSRDICQRGTSLTIQCQVDSQVTMMFWYRQQPGQSLTLIATANQGSEATYESGFVIDKFPISRPNLTFSTLTVSNMSPEDSSIYLCSVEGGNTEAFFGQGTRLTVV.

This clonotype was detected only a few times. The chain couples TRBV7-9 to TRBJ2-7; D is uncertain. The germline CDR1 and CDR2 sequences are SEHNR and FQNEAQ (reference sequence). CDR3 size: 12 residues. V was cut by 4 bases and J by 5 bases, with 9 bases left in between. For the CDR3, the DNA is TGTGCCAGCAGCTCTTCGGGTCACGAGCAGTACTTC. This encodes CASSSSGHEQYF.

The chain combines TRBV13 with TRBJ2-1; the match to TRBD1 covers 8 bases. Germline V gene lookup returns CDR1 PRHDT and CDR2 FYEKMQ (reference sequence). Trimming at V came to 5 bases and at J to 3 bases, leaving 9 bases not matched to a gene. The CDR3 has 16 residues. CDR3 sequence: CASSTRTGRLYNEQFF. In DNA form, the CDR3 reads TGTGCCAGCAGCACTCGGACAGGGAGACTCTACAATGAGCAGTTCTTC.

At least ten counts were recorded for this clonotype. The chain uses TRBV2 and TRBJ2-2, with 8 nucleotides matching TRBD1. From germline, CDR1 is SNHLY and CDR2 FYNNEI. CDR3 length: 14 residues. The V segment lost 6 bases and the J segment 5 bases; nucleotides outside the gene matches: 5. For the CDR3, the DNA is TGTGCCAGCAGGGAGGACAGGGAGACCGGGGAGCTGTTTTTT. Protein product: CASREDRETGELFF. Full variable domain (outside the CDR3, taken from reference TRBV2 and TRBJ2-2): EPEVTQTPSHQVTQMGQEVILRCVPISNHLYFYWYRQILGQKVEFLVSFYNNEISEKSEIFDDQFSVERPDGSNFTLKIRSTKLEDSAMYFCASREDRETGELFFGEGSRLTVL.

In its sample, this clonotype was seen a few times. J is TRBJ2-7 and V is TRBV7-6; TRBD1 agrees at 10 bases. V shed 5 bases, J shed 2 bases, and the junction held 6 bases outside the gene matches. The CDR3 is made up of 15 amino acids. CDR1 is SGHVS, CDR2 FNYEAQ, per germline. For the CDR3, the DNA is TGTGCCAGCAGCCCCGAGGGGACAGGGGCCTACGAGCAGTACTTC. This codes for CASSPEGTGAYEQYF.

This clonotype has at least ten counts. The chain employs TRBV29-1 and TRBJ1-1, with a weak D call TRBD1 (5 bases). The CDR3 is 13 residues long. Trimming left V 5 bases short and J 6 bases short, with 16 bases between. Germline-derived CDR1 and CDR2 are SQVTM and ANQGSEA. The CDR3 loop is CSVYGQRGPEAFF. CDR3 DNA: TGCAGCGTTTATGGACAAAGAGGCCCTGAAGCTTTCTTT. Supplemented by reference TRBV29-1 and TRBJ1-1, the full variable domain reads SAVISQKPSRDICQRGTSLTIQCQVDSQVTMMFWYRQQPGQSLTLIATANQGSEATYESGFVIDKFPISRPNLTFSTLTVSNMSPEDSSIYLCSVYGQRGPEAFFGQGTRLTVV.

This clonotype has a handful of counts. The chain is built from TRBV5-1 and TRBJ2-7; 7 bases align to TRBD1. V lost 0 bases and J lost 3; bases outside the gene matches: 6. Germline V gene sequence: CDR1 SGHRS, CDR2 YFSETQ. This CDR3 spans 15 amino acids. The DNA for the CDR3 is TGCGCCAGCAGCTTGGCGCCTCGGGACAGCTACGAGCAGTACTTC. It specifies CASSLAPRDSYEQYF.

This clonotype was detected many times. V usage is TRBV7-6 and J usage is TRBJ1-1, with no clear D. Germline V CDR1 and CDR2: SGHVS, FNYEAQ. V was pared by 4 bases and J by 6 bases, with 9 bases between. This CDR3 comprises 12 residues. The CDR3 loop is CASSSQLAEAFF. In DNA form, the CDR3 reads TGTGCCAGCAGCTCCCAGTTGGCTGAAGCTTTCTTT.

The rearrangement joins TRBV7-2 to TRBJ1-6, with a tentative D call TRBD1 (5 bases). Germline CDR1 is SGHTA and CDR2 is FQGNSA. This CDR3 spans 14 amino acids. Trimming removed 1 base from V and 10 bases from J, with 11 bases in between. The CDR3 DNA follows: TGTGCCAGCAGCTTAGGTTGGCAGGGCTCACCCCTCCACTTT. Protein product: CASSLGWQGSPLHF.

This clonotype has a handful of counts. The gene calls are TRBV3-1 and TRBJ2-5; D remains unclear. In germline, CDR1 is LGHDT, CDR2 YNNKEL (reference sequence). V lost 4 bases, J lost 2 bases, and 8 bases lay in between. This CDR3 has 13 residues. The CDR3 loop is CASSPAVQETQYF. The CDR3 DNA reads TGTGCCAGCAGCCCGGCCGTACAAGAGACCCAGTACTTC.

In this sample, this clonotype turned up a few times. The chain links TRBV12-3 or TRBV12-4 to TRBJ2-5; a possible D gene is TRBD2 (5 bases). Trimming took off 5 bases at V and 5 bases at J, with 15 bases between the two ends. The CDR3 is 14 amino acids. In DNA form, the CDR3 reads TGTGCCAGCAGTCCCAGAGGGCGGATGGAGACCCAGTACTTC. Translation gives CASSPRGRMETQYF.

This clonotype was seen at least ten times. The chain joins TRBV10-3 to TRBJ2-1; D is unresolved. The germline V gene has CDR1 ENHRY and CDR2 SYGVKD. Trimming cost V 4 bases and J 13 bases, with 14 bases left between them. The CDR3 is 12 amino acids. In DNA, the CDR3 is TGTGCCATCAGTGGGCAAGTCGACCTCCAGTTCTTC. It encodes CAISGQVDLQFF.

This clonotype has only a few counts. The V gene is TRBV12-3 or TRBV12-4, the J gene TRBJ2-2, with D possibly TRBD2 on 5 matching bases. Trimming removed 5 bases from V and 4 bases from J, with 8 bases in between. The CDR3 contains 13 residues. CDR3 DNA: TGTGCCAGCAGTACGGGGTTCACCGGGGAGCTGTTTTTT. This codes for CASSTGFTGELFF.

In its sample, this clonotype was seen a few times. The gene calls are TRBV15 and TRBJ2-7, with D tentatively TRBD2 (7 bases). Germline V gene data show CDR1 as LNHNV and CDR2 as YYDKDF (reference sequence). The CDR3 spans 14 residues. V gave up 4 bases and J gave up 0 bases, with 10 bases separating them. CDR3 protein: CATSIGGDSYEQYF. For the CDR3, the DNA is TGTGCCACCAGCATAGGGGGGGACTCCTACGAGCAGTACTTC.

This chain connects TRBV7-2 to TRBJ2-2; 10 bases fit TRBD2. V dropped 1 base and J dropped 0; count of bases not matched to a gene: 2. The CDR3 has 17 residues. Germline CDR1 reads SGHTA; CDR2 reads FQGNSA. In DNA form, the CDR3 reads TGTGCCAGCAGCTTAGGGCTAGCGGGGGCGAACACCGGGGAGCTGTTTTTT. Its protein product is CASSLGLAGANTGELFF.

This clonotype has just a few counts. The chain employs TRBV4-1 and TRBJ1-2, with D hard to call. Germline CDR1 MGHRA, CDR2 YSYEKL. The CDR3 runs to 13 residues. V lost 4 bases to trimming and J lost 8 bases, with 14 bases between them. The CDR3 spells CASSPPMSSGYTF. In DNA form, the CDR3 reads TGCGCCAGCAGCCCCCCCATGAGTTCGGGCTACACCTTC.

The chain couples TRBV2 to TRBJ2-7; possibly TRBD1 for D (5 bases). From germline, CDR1 is SNHLY and CDR2 FYNNEI. The CDR3 totals 13 residues. Trimming left V 3 bases short and J 6 bases short, with 12 bases between. Written as DNA, the CDR3 is TGTGCCAGCAGTGAGCCAGGGAAAGGCGAGCAGTACTTC. Translation gives CASSEPGKGEQYF.

Concerning this clonotype itself: A clone one base away is much larger, so this may be a read error. This chain joins TRBV5-5 and TRBJ2-3, with D perhaps assigned TRBD1 or TRBD2 (5 bases each). The V gene's germline CDR1 is SGHKS and CDR2 YYEKEE (reference sequence). The CDR3 totals 14 residues. CDR3 region: CASSFGTVTYTQYF. CDR3 nucleotide sequence: TGTGCCAGCAGCTTCGGGACGGTCACATATACGCAGTATTTT.

This clonotype was observed a handful of times. The V call is TRBV6-6, the J call TRBJ2-5, with 7 bases aligning to TRBD2. CDR3 length: 14 amino acids. The V gene's germline CDR1 is MNHNY and CDR2 SVGAGI (reference sequence). Trimming took 8 bases from V and 5 from J; bases not matched to a gene: 11. The CDR3 DNA sequence: TGTGCCAGCGGCCCTAACAGCGGGGCCGAGACCCAGTACTTC. Translated: CASGPNSGAETQYF.

This clonotype was found a few times. The chain recombines TRBV13 with TRBJ2-7; D remains ambiguous. Germline-derived CDR1 and CDR2 are PRHDT and FYEKMQ (reference sequence). The germline V and J ends were trimmed by 4 bases and 5 bases, with 15 bases remaining between them. This CDR3 contains 14 residues. DNA of the CDR3: TGTGCCAGCAGCTACCCGGGTTACAACCACGAGCAGTACTTC. Residues: CASSYPGYNHEQYF.

CDR3 nucleotides: TGCGCCAGCAGCGCAGACAGGGGTGACGAGCAGTACTTC. Translating it yields CASSADRGDEQYF. The J gene is TRBJ2-7, the V gene TRBV10-2, with 8 bases identical to TRBD1. Germline V gene data show CDR1 as WSHSY and CDR2 as SAAADI. CDR3 size: 13 residues. Germline trimming cut 6 bases from V and 5 bases from J; bases unmatched to any gene: 6.

This clonotype has more than one count but fewer than ten. This rearrangement joins TRBV29-1 to TRBJ1-1; TRBD1 is a possible D gene (6 bases). This CDR3 has 15 residues. The germline CDR1 and CDR2 sequences are SQVTM and ANQGSEA. Trimming removed 3 bases from V and 2 bases from J, with 16 bases in between. CDR3 coding DNA: TGCAGCGTTGAGATTTTGGACAGCTTAAACACTGAAGCTTTCTTT. The encoded protein is CSVEILDSLNTEAFF.

This clonotype appeared a few times. The chain is built from TRBV3-1 and TRBJ1-1; D perhaps matches TRBD1 (6 bases). The CDR3 has 15 residues. Trimming shortened V by 1 base and J by 4 bases, and 13 bases separated the two germline ends. Per germline, CDR1 LGHDT and CDR2 YNNKEL (reference sequence). CDR3 nucleotides: TGTGCCAGCAGCCAAGGAACGGGGGCTTTCACTGAAGCTTTCTTT. Its protein is CASSQGTGAFTEAFF.

The chain couples TRBV7-2 to TRBJ1-2, with D uncertain. This CDR3 has 16 residues. Germline V lookup: CDR1 SGHTA, CDR2 FQGNSA. Trimming cost V 1 base and J 8 bases, with 20 bases left between them. In DNA form, the CDR3 reads TGTGCCAGCAGCTTAGGATTGGGTTTCCGACCGGGGGGCTACACCTTC. It is translated as CASSLGLGFRPGGYTF.

At least ten counts were recorded for this clonotype. This sequence joins TRBV2 and TRBJ1-4, with D hard to call. Trimming stripped 5 bases from V and 7 bases from J, with 17 bases between. CDR3 length: 15 residues. Germline V gene data show CDR1 as SNHLY and CDR2 as FYNNEI. The CDR3 loop is CASSWPGGRGEKLFF. The CDR3 DNA reads as TGTGCCAGCAGTTGGCCGGGAGGCCGCGGTGAAAAACTGTTTTTT. Based on the CDR3 plus reference TRBV2 and TRBJ1-4, the full variable domain is EPEVTQTPSHQVTQMGQEVILRCVPISNHLYFYWYRQILGQKVEFLVSFYNNEISEKSEIFDDQFSVERPDGSNFTLKIRSTKLEDSAMYFCASSWPGGRGEKLFFGSGTQLSVL.

CDR3 sequence: CSAGDRVNQPQHF. The CDR3 DNA is TGCAGTGCTGGGGACAGGGTCAATCAGCCCCAGCATTTT. The chain has TRBV20-1 and TRBJ1-5, with 9 bases aligning to TRBD1. Per the germline V gene, CDR1 is DFQATT and CDR2 is SNEGSKA (reference sequence). This CDR3 has 13 amino acids. The trim removed 5 bases at V and 3 bases at J, leaving 2 bases unmatched.